A selection of T cell receptor beta chains follows, all from one sample in a study of Ad26.COV2.S vaccination and SARS-CoV-2 variants. Sequenced by immunoSEQ multiplex PCR; TCRdb stores in-frame clones only, minus some. The repertoire includes more than 300,000 clones, roughly 86% of them detected once, and approximately 1.9% sits in the top ten. The sample in question was peripheral blood, obtained in a trial of Ad26.COV2.S vaccine versus placebo. These receptors all stem from a person between 18 and 65 years old who received the Ad26.COV2.S COVID-19 vaccine or a placebo. The CDR3 runs from the conserved cysteine through the conserved F or W. A D gene is named only where the DNA matches it firmly.

v_gene,len,j_gene,d_gene,CDR3aa,CDR3nt
TRBV4-1,15,TRBJ1-3,-,CASSPGQISGNTIYF,TGCGCCAGCAGCCCGGGACAAATCTCTGGAAACACCATATATTTT
TRBV6-2/TRBV6-3,11,TRBJ1-1,-,CASSYGGEAFF,TGTGCCAGCAGTTATGGAGGTGAAGCTTTCTTT
TRBV2,15,TRBJ1-2,-,CARDPLGGRSYGYTF,TGTGCCCGAGACCCTCTCGGAGGGAGGTCTTATGGCTACACCTTC
TRBV2,16,TRBJ2-3,-,CASSKGQGGGADTQYF,TGTGCCAGCAGCAAAGGGCAGGGAGGTGGCGCAGATACGCAGTATTTT
TRBV11-3,15,TRBJ2-1,-,CASSFDGQNYNEQFF,TGTGCCAGCAGCTTCGATGGACAGAACTACAATGAGCAGTTCTTC
TRBV10-3,13,TRBJ2-7,-,CAISGLGTYEQYF,TGTGCCATCAGTGGACTTGGGACCTACGAGCAGTACTTC
TRBV5-1,15,TRBJ2-5,-,CASSLERQLQETQYF,TGCGCCAGCAGCTTGGAACGACAGCTCCAAGAGACCCAGTACTTC
TRBV7-9,14,TRBJ2-7,-,CASSSTGIHYEQYF,TGTGCCAGCAGCTCAACAGGGATCCACTACGAGCAGTACTTC
TRBV30,14,TRBJ1-1,-,CAWSVGSMNTEAFF,TGTGCCTGGAGTGTAGGCAGCATGAACACTGAAGCTTTCTTT
TRBV6-2/TRBV6-3,17,TRBJ1-1,TRBD1,CASSYHGTGGLNTEAFF,TGTGCCAGCAGTTACCACGGGACAGGGGGTTTGAACACTGAAGCTTTCTTT
TRBV4-1,18,TRBJ2-6,-,CASSQDEHAPSGANVLTF,TGCGCCAGCAGCCAAGATGAGCACGCCCCATCTGGGGCCAACGTCCTGACTTTC
TRBV7-9,15,TRBJ1-2,-,CASSLEGWINYGYTF,TGTGCCAGCAGCTTAGAGGGCTGGATTAACTATGGCTACACCTTC
TRBV7-9,16,TRBJ1-3,-,CASSLGRVSSGNTIYF,TGTGCCAGCAGCTTAGGACGGGTCAGCTCTGGAAACACCATATATTTT
TRBV3-1/TRBV3-2,13,TRBJ2-2,-,CASSQTTSEELFF,TGTGCCAGCAGCCAAACGACATCAGAGGAGCTGTTTTTT
TRBV5-6,14,TRBJ1-2,-,CASRALGGNYGYTF,TGTGCCAGCAGGGCTCTGGGGGGTAACTATGGCTACACCTTC
TRBV18,16,TRBJ1-3,-,CASSRRTANSGNTIYF,TGTGCCAGCTCACGACGGACTGCCAACTCTGGAAACACCATATATTTT